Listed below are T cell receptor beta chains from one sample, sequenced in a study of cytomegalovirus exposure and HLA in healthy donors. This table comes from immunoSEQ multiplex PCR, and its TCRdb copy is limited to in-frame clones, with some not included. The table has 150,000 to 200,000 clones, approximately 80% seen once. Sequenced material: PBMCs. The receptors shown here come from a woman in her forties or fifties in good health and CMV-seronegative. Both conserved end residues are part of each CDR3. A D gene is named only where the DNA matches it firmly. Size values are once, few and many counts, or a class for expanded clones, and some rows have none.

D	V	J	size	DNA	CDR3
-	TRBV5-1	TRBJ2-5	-	TGCGCCAGCAGCTTGATGGGGGCGCACCAAGAGACCCAGTACTTC	CASSLMGAHQETQYF
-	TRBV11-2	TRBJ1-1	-	TGTGCCAGCAGCTTGAGCGGGAGATTGGCTGAAGCTTTCTTT	CASSLSGRLAEAFF
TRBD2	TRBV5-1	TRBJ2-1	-	TGCGCCAGCAGCTTCCTAGCGGGAGGGCCCAACAATGAGCAGTTCTTC	CASSFLAGGPNNEQFF
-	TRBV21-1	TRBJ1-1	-	TGTGCCAGCAGCAACCCGGACAGGACGAACACTGAAGCTTTCTTT	CASSNPDRTNTEAFF
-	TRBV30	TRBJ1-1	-	TGTGCCTGGAGTGATAGGAACACTGAAGCTTTCTTT	CAWSDRNTEAFF
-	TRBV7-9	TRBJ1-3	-	TGTGCCAGCAGCTTAGCGTCGTACAGTGGAAACACCATATATTTT	CASSLASYSGNTIYF
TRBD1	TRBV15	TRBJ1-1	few	TGTGCCACCAGCAGAGGGAATGACAGGGGAACTGAAGCTTTCTTT	CATSRGNDRGTEAFF
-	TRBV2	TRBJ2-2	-	TGTGCCAGCAGACTGGACACTGCGAACACCGGGGAGCTGTTTTTT	CASRLDTANTGELFF
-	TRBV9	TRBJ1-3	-	TGTGCCAGCAGCACACACCCGGAGGTTTTCTCTGGAAACACCATATATTTT	CASSTHPEVFSGNTIYF
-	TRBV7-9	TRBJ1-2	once	TGTGCCAGCAGCCCTACGGAGAGGACCTTC	CASSPTERTF
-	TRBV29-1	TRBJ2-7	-	TGCAGCGTCGAAGCCGGGACTCCGAGCTCCTACGAGCAGTACTTC	CSVEAGTPSSYEQYF
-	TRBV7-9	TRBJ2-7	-	TGTTCCAGCAGCTTAAACCCCAGTGGAGGGGGCGGCTACGAGCAGTACTTC	CSSSLNPSGGGGYEQYF
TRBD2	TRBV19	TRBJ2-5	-	TGTGCCAGTAGTCGGACTAGCGGGACACAAGAGACCCAGTACTTC	CASSRTSGTQETQYF
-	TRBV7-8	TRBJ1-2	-	TGTGCCAGCAGCTTAATGTCTCCTAACTATGGCTACACCTTC	CASSLMSPNYGYTF
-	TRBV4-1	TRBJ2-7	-	TGCGCCAGCAGCCAAACGGGACAATGGGAGCAGTACTTC	CASSQTGQWEQYF
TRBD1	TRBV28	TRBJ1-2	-	TGTGCCAGCAGTTCTGCCGGGACAGGGGGCGTTGGTGGTGGCTACACCTTC	CASSSAGTGGVGGGYTF
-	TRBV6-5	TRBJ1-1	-	TGTGCCAGCAGTTACCGGGGCGGGGTTGGGACTGAAGCTTTCTTT	CASSYRGGVGTEAFF
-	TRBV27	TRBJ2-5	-	TGTGCCAGCAGTTCCTTTCTCAGGGAGACCCAGTACTTC	CASSSFLRETQYF
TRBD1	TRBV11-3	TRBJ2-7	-	TGTGCCAGCAGCCTTAATGGGGACAGCTCCTACGAGCAGTACTTC	CASSLNGDSSYEQYF
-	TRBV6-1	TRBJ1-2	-	TGTGCCAGCAGTGAACTGTCGGGGGGCTACACCTTC	CASSELSGGYTF
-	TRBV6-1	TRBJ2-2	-	TGTGCCAGCACCGAGACAGGCGACACCGGGGAGCTGTTTTTT	CASTETGDTGELFF
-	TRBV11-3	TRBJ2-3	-	TGTGCCAGCAGCCTCTCGTTTGGGGGGAGACAAACGCAGTATTTT	CASSLSFGGRQTQYF
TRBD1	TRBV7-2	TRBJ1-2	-	TGTGCCAGCAGCCGCGACAGGGGGCAGCGTGGCTACACCTTC	CASSRDRGQRGYTF
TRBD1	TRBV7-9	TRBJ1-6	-	TGTGCCAGCAGCCTACGGGACAGTTATAATTCACCCCTCCACTTT	CASSLRDSYNSPLHF